The 14 T cell receptor beta chains presented below share a single source sample, sequenced in a study of cytomegalovirus exposure and HLA in healthy donors. PCR was performed using 60 Vbeta and 13 Jbeta primers. The protocol was immunoSEQ multiplex PCR, while the TCRdb copy is restricted to in-frame clones and leaves out a portion. The data show 75,000 to 100,000 clones, around 82% seen once. The sequenced sample was PBMCs. Receptors were obtained from a man aged 40-50 years in good health and CMV-seronegative.

This chain links TRBV5-6 with TRBJ2-5; 7 bases are shared with TRBD2. The CDR3 is made up of 14 amino acids. Trimming at V came to 5 bases and at J to 4 bases, leaving 8 bases not matched to a gene. From germline, CDR1 is SGHDT and CDR2 YYEEEE. The DNA of the CDR3 is TGTGCCAGCAGGTCCGCTGGGGGGGGAGAGACCCAGTACTTC. As protein: CASRSAGGGETQYF. The whole variable domain, filled in from reference TRBV5-6 and TRBJ2-5, reads DAGVTQSPTHLIKTRGQQVTLRCSPKSGHDTVSWYQQALGQGPQFIFQYYEEEERQRGNFPDRFSGHQFPNYSSELNVNALLLGDSALYLCASRSAGGGETQYFGPGTRLLVL.

Concerning this clone itself: The conserved closing phenylalanine or tryptophan is absent in this CDR3, likely reflecting a read error. No DNA is shown, since the ends of the CDR3 on it are uncertain; the CDR3 is the one TCRdb lists. The rearrangement uses TRBV21-1 and TRBJ1-2; TRBD1 is the table's D call, not checked against the DNA. TRBV21-1 is deemed a pseudogene. Ends included, the CDR3 has 13 residues. CDR3 protein: CASSNRKNQTGWI.

This clone occurred a few times. The chain combines TRBV2 with TRBJ1-1; D is ambiguous. V shed 4 bases and J shed 1 base, with 13 bases lying between them. The CDR3 length is 15 residues. CDR1 and CDR2 from the germline V gene are SNHLY and FYNNEI. The CDR3 loop is CASSVKDTGNTEAFF. In DNA form, the CDR3 reads TGTGCCAGCAGTGTCAAAGACACCGGGAACACTGAAGCTTTCTTT.

In its sample, this clone was seen a few times. The V call is TRBV2, the J call TRBJ1-2, with D unclear. Trimming stripped 3 bases from V and 4 bases from J, with 9 bases between. The CDR3 consists of 13 residues. From germline, CDR1 is SNHLY and CDR2 FYNNEI. Here the CDR3 DNA reads TGTGCCAGCAGTGATAGCCTCTTCTATGGCTACACCTTC. Its translation is CASSDSLFYGYTF.

The chain recombines TRBV30 with TRBJ1-2, with TRBD1 identical over 7 bases. The V segment lost 3 bases and the J segment 8 bases; nucleotides outside the gene matches: 6. This CDR3 is built from 12 residues. The germline V gene has CDR1 GTSNPN and CDR2 SVGIG (reference sequence). The CDR3 is CAWRPRQGGYTF. CDR3 bases: TGTGCCTGGAGACCTAGACAGGGAGGCTACACCTTC.

This clone was recorded only once. This sample also contains other DNA sequences that code for the same CDR3. The chain links TRBV11-2 to TRBJ1-4; TRBD1 matches 9 bases. The CDR3 extends over 14 amino acids. Per germline, CDR1 SGHAT and CDR2 FQNNGV. V trimming: 3 bases; J trimming: 14 bases; junction bases outside the gene matches: 10. The CDR3 protein is CASSFGTGIGGLFF. CDR3 coding DNA: TGTGCCAGCAGCTTCGGGACAGGGATAGGCGGGCTGTTTTTT.

This chain joins TRBV10-2 and TRBJ2-7; TRBD2 agrees at 11 bases. Germline values: CDR1 WSHSY, CDR2 SAAADI. This CDR3 has 15 amino acids. The trim removed 6 bases at V and 3 bases at J, leaving 7 bases unmatched. CDR3 region: CASRVGLAAHYEQYF. The CDR3 nucleotides are TGCGCCAGCAGGGTGGGACTAGCGGCCCACTACGAGCAGTACTTC.

The chain joins TRBV19 to TRBJ2-7; tentative D call: TRBD1 (6 bases). V shed 3 bases and J shed 9 bases, with 18 bases lying between them. Germline values: CDR1 LNHDA, CDR2 SQIVND (reference sequence). The CDR3 loop spans 14 amino acids. Here the CDR3 DNA reads TGTGCCAGTAGTATGCGACAGGCAGGGAGCGGGCAGTACTTC. This sequence encodes CASSMRQAGSGQYF.

The J gene is TRBJ1-2, the V gene TRBV2; weak D call: TRBD1 (6 bases). CDR1 and CDR2 from the germline V gene are SNHLY and FYNNEI. The CDR3 is made up of 13 amino acids. V was trimmed by 6 bases and J by 7 bases, leaving 15 bases between them. The CDR3 region has the DNA TGTGCCAGCAGGGATTCGACAGGTGGTGGCTACACCTTC. This sequence encodes CASRDSTGGGYTF.

On this clone: The junction shows a germline mismatch at one end, possibly a read error. The chain couples TRBV7-7 to TRBJ2-6; D ambiguous. CDR1 is SSHAT, CDR2 FNYEAQ, per germline (reference sequence). This CDR3 contains 16 residues. This CDR3 is CASSPLAVSGANVLTF. CDR3 bases: TGTGCTAGCAGCCCTTTGGCCGTGTCTGGGGCCAACGTCCTGACTTTC.

V and J are TRBV2 and TRBJ1-5, with D unclear. The CDR3 totals 13 residues. The germline V gene has CDR1 SNHLY and CDR2 FYNNEI. V was cut by 9 bases and J by 3 bases, with 12 bases left in between. The DNA for the CDR3 is TGTGCCAGTTACCTCGGGGTCAATCAGCCCCAGCATTTT. It is translated as CASYLGVNQPQHF.

This clone appeared once. The chain uses TRBV5-4 and TRBJ1-1; D unclear. Germline CDR1 reads SGHNT; CDR2 reads YYREEE (reference sequence). Deletions cut 8 bases from V and 1 base from J, with 15 bases between. The CDR3 totals 14 residues. CDR3 protein: CASQDVPGNTEAFF. In nucleotides, the CDR3 is TGTGCCAGTCAAGATGTCCCCGGGAACACTGAAGCTTTCTTT.

The CDR3 DNA follows: TGTGCCAGCTCCAGAACGACAGGGGAGCTGTTTTTT. This encodes CASSRTTGELFF. V is TRBV9 and J is TRBJ2-2; D uncertain. The V and J ends lost 7 bases and 8 bases respectively, with 12 bases between them. Germline V gene data show CDR1 as SGDLS and CDR2 as YYNGEE. The CDR3 length is 12 residues.

This clone turned up a few times. The gene calls are TRBV25-1 and TRBJ1-6; 7 bases fit TRBD1. The V gene's germline CDR1 is MGHDK and CDR2 SYGVNS. Unmatched junction bases numbered 9, after V lost 5 bases and J lost 11 bases. CDR3 size: 14 residues. The CDR3 DNA follows: TGTGCCAGCAGTCTCCCGGGACAGAGAGCACCCCTCCACTTT. It is translated as CASSLPGQRAPLHF.